The 21 T cell receptor beta chains in this list originate from one sample, sequenced in a study of response to subunit inactivated influenza vaccine. Each CDR3 protein is one row after TCRdb ran MiXCR on the RT-PCR reads. The sample has under 200,000 distinct CDR3 sequences, approximately 11% seen once. Here the sequenced sample was CD8+ T cells sorted from PBMCs, taken around 25 months after vaccination. The receptors stem from a man aged 50 to 75 who received an inactivated influenza vaccine.

The chain is built from TRBV15 and TRBJ2-2; no firm D call. Trimming took 5 bases from V and 7 from J, leaving 5 bases between them. The germline V gene has CDR1 LNHNV and CDR2 YYDKDF (reference sequence). The CDR3 totals 11 residues. Here the CDR3 DNA reads TGTGCCACCAGCGCCGACGGGGAGCTGTTTTTT. It yields the protein CATSADGELFF.

This chain links TRBV9 with TRBJ2-1; D call uncertain. CDR1 is SGDLS, CDR2 YYNGEE, per germline. This CDR3 region has 15 residues. V was clipped by 0 bases and J by 6 bases, with 13 bases between them. In nucleotides, the CDR3 is TGTGCCAGCAGCGTAGGACCTAATCCCCTCAATGAGCAGTTCTTC. Its protein product is CASSVGPNPLNEQFF.

The gene calls are TRBV7-8 and TRBJ2-1; 11 bases align to TRBD2. CDR1 is SGHVS and CDR2 is FQNEAQ in the germline V gene. There are 15 residues in the CDR3. V was clipped by 2 bases and J by 4 bases; unmatched bases: 1. CDR3: CASSLTSGGYNEQFF. CDR3 DNA: TGTGCCAGCAGCTTAACTAGCGGGGGATACAATGAGCAGTTCTTC.

The chain combines TRBV28 with TRBJ2-1, with TRBD1 matching over 7 bases. This CDR3 region has 16 residues. Germline V gene lookup returns CDR1 MDHEN and CDR2 SYDVKM. V dropped 6 bases and J dropped 3; count of bases not matched to a gene: 11. This chain's CDR3 is CASSPTGTEVYNEQFF. DNA of the CDR3: TGTGCCAGCAGCCCAACCGGGACAGAGGTCTACAATGAGCAGTTCTTC.

This clonotype was observed many times. The V call is TRBV6-5, the J call TRBJ2-1, with a possible D match to TRBD1 (5 bases). The CDR3 has 19 residues. From germline, CDR1 is MNHEY and CDR2 SVGAGI. Trimming stripped 0 bases from V and 2 bases from J, with 20 bases between. CDR3 loop: CASSYSLLGVTRPYNEQFF. The CDR3 bases are TGTGCCAGCAGTTACTCGCTTTTAGGGGTAACAAGGCCCTACAATGAGCAGTTCTTC.

The sample holds a few counts of this clonotype. This chain connects TRBV2 to TRBJ2-7; D unclear. Germline CDR1 reads SNHLY; CDR2 reads FYNNEI. Between the trimmed V and J ends, which lost 3 bases and 4 bases, there was a span of 13 bases. The length of the CDR3 is 14 residues. The CDR3 sequence is CASSDRVFLYEQYF. In nucleotides, the CDR3 is TGTGCCAGCAGTGATAGGGTTTTCCTTTACGAGCAGTACTTC.

J is TRBJ1-2 and V is TRBV25-1; no reliable D call. Trimming shortened V by 7 bases and J by 5 bases, and 11 bases separated the two germline ends. Germline CDR1 MGHDK, CDR2 SYGVNS. This CDR3 region has 12 residues. The CDR3 DNA reads TGTGCCAGCACCAGCGGGCTATATGGCTACACCTTC. This codes for CASTSGLYGYTF.

The chain employs TRBV7-9 and TRBJ2-1; 7 bases are shared with TRBD2. The CDR3 loop spans 13 amino acids. In germline, CDR1 is SEHNR, CDR2 FQNEAQ (reference sequence). The trim removed 4 bases at V and 6 bases at J, leaving 3 bases unmatched. The CDR3 sequence is CASSSRTSNEQFF. The DNA of the CDR3 is TGTGCCAGCAGCTCACGGACTAGCAATGAGCAGTTCTTC.

This clonotype was found a few times. The chain carries TRBV7-8 and TRBJ2-2, with unresolved D. V was pared by 1 base and J by 1 base, with 10 bases between. The CDR3 runs to 16 residues. Germline CDR1 is SGHVS and CDR2 is FQNEAQ. The CDR3 DNA follows: TGTGCCAGCAGCTTAGATCTCGCCCGGAACACCGGGGAGCTGTTTTTT. Encoded protein: CASSLDLARNTGELFF.

The chain joins TRBV12-3 or TRBV12-4 to TRBJ1-1; no definite D call. The length of the CDR3 is 13 residues. V lost 7 bases and J 5 bases, leaving 14 bases between the germline ends. CDR3 nucleotide sequence: TGTGCCAGCACCCCAGGTGGCTTGACTGAAGCTTTCTTT. This encodes CASTPGGLTEAFF.

This clonotype was detected a few times. In DNA form, the CDR3 reads TGTGCCAGCAGCGAACCGGGACTAGTGATCACAGATACGCAGTATTTT. It yields the protein CASSEPGLVITDTQYF. The V and J genes are TRBV12-3 or TRBV12-4 and TRBJ2-3; 8 bases align to TRBD2. The ends lost 6 bases at V and 2 bases at J; junction bases unmatched: 10. CDR3 size: 16 residues.

V usage is TRBV7-9 and J usage is TRBJ1-4; D call uncertain. The CDR3 has 13 amino acids. Trimming pared 1 base from V and 2 bases from J, leaving 2 bases between. Germline-derived CDR1 and CDR2 are SEHNR and FQNEAQ (reference sequence). The CDR3 coding sequence is TGTGCCAGCAGCTTAGGGACTAATGAAAAACTGTTTTTT. Amino acids: CASSLGTNEKLFF.

This clonotype appeared a single time. V is TRBV6-2 or TRBV6-3 and J is TRBJ2-7, with D possibly matching TRBD1 (6 bases). CDR1 is MNHEY and CDR2 is SVGEGT in the germline V gene. V dropped 5 bases and J dropped 3 bases, with 14 bases sitting between them. The CDR3 consists of 14 residues. The CDR3 region has the DNA TGTGCCAGCAGTCATGCAGGGGCCTACTACGAGCAGTACTTC. It encodes CASSHAGAYYEQYF.

This clonotype came up a few times. The CDR3 DNA sequence: TGTGCCAGCAGAAGGGAGGGGGGTACCTACGAGCAGTACTTC. It codes for CASRREGGTYEQYF. The chain has TRBV28 and TRBJ2-7; a possible D gene is TRBD2 (7 bases). The germline gives CDR1 MDHEN, CDR2 SYDVKM. This CDR3 has 14 amino acids. Trimming pared 6 bases from V and 2 bases from J, leaving 14 bases between.

The V and J genes are TRBV7-9 and TRBJ2-5; tentative D call: TRBD2 (6 bases). Germline V gives CDR1 SEHNR, CDR2 FQNEAQ (reference sequence). CDR3 length: 15 residues. The V gene lost 1 base and the J gene lost 4 bases, with 13 bases spanning the gap. The CDR3: CASSLVTAGRETQYF. CDR3 sequence (DNA): TGTGCCAGCAGCTTAGTTACGGCGGGGAGAGAGACCCAGTACTTC.

This clonotype appeared a few times. The chain combines TRBV20-1 with TRBJ2-1; perhaps TRBD2 as D (6 bases). This CDR3 is 14 amino acids long. V lost 3 bases to trimming and J lost 4 bases, with 13 bases between them. Germline CDR1 and CDR2: DFQATT and SNEGSKA (reference sequence). The CDR3 loop reads CSASLADNYNEQFF. CDR3 in DNA: TGCAGTGCTAGTTTAGCGGACAATTACAATGAGCAGTTCTTC.

This clonotype came up once. The chain is built from TRBV6-5 and TRBJ2-7; perhaps TRBD2 as D (6 bases). The CDR3 sequence is 14 residues long. Per the germline V gene, CDR1 is MNHEY and CDR2 is SVGAGI. V lost 0 bases, J lost 6 bases, and 12 bases lay in between. The chain's CDR3 is CASSYSRGSGEQYF. The CDR3, as DNA: TGTGCCAGCAGTTACTCGCGGGGTTCGGGCGAGCAGTACTTC.

The CDR3 spells CASSLGFTGELFF. The CDR3 nucleotides are TGTGCCAGCAGCTTAGGGTTTACCGGGGAGCTGTTTTTT. The rearrangement links TRBV7-9 to TRBJ2-2; D ambiguous. Germline assignment: CDR1 SEHNR and CDR2 FQNEAQ (reference sequence). Trimming cost V 1 base and J 5 bases, with 5 bases left between them. This CDR3 is built from 13 residues.

The gene calls are TRBV20-1 and TRBJ2-7, with D possibly being TRBD1 or TRBD2 (5 bases each). Per germline, CDR1 DFQATT and CDR2 SNEGSKA (reference sequence). This CDR3 region has 16 residues. Trimming cost V 0 bases and J 0 bases, with 15 bases left between them. The CDR3 region has the DNA TGCAGTGCTAGAGATGAGGGGCTAGCTCTCTCCTACGAGCAGTACTTC. It codes for CSARDEGLALSYEQYF.

This clonotype showed up many times. This sequence joins TRBV28 and TRBJ1-5; D is ambiguous. The V and J ends lost 5 bases and 4 bases respectively, with 9 bases between them. This CDR3 has 13 amino acids. Germline loops: CDR1 MDHEN, CDR2 SYDVKM. This CDR3 reads CASSRQSNQPQHF. The CDR3 region has the DNA TGTGCCAGCAGTCGGCAGTCGAATCAGCCCCAGCATTTT.

This clonotype was counted many times. The chain employs TRBV20-1 and TRBJ2-4; D might be TRBD1 or TRBD2, each matching 5 bases. Looked up from germline, CDR1 is DFQATT and CDR2 is SNEGSKA (reference sequence). Trimming pared 6 bases from V and 7 bases from J, leaving 16 bases between. The length of the CDR3 is 13 residues. CDR3 sequence (DNA): TGCAGTGCCGTGGGGGTAAACTGGAACATTCAGTACTTC. Amino acid sequence: CSAVGVNWNIQYF.